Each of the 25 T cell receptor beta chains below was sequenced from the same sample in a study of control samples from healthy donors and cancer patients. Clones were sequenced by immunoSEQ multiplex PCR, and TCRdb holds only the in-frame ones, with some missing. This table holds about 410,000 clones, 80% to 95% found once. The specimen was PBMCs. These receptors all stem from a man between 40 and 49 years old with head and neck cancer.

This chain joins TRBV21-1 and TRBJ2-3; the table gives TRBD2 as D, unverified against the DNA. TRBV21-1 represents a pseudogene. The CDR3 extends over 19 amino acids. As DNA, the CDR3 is TGTGCCAGCAGCAAAGCGGTAACGGAGCGGGAGATTAACACAGATACGCAGTATTTT. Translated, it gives CASSKAVTEREINTDTQYF.

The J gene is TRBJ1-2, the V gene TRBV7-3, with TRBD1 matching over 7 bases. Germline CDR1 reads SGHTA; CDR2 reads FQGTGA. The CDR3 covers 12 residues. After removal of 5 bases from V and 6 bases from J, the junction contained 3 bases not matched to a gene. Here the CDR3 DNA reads TGTGCCAGCAGCCCAGGGGGTAATGGCTACACCTTC. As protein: CASSPGGNGYTF.

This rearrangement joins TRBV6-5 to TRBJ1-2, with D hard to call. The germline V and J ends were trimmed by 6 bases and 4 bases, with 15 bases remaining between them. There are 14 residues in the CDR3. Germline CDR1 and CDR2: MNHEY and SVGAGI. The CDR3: CASSASRASYGYTF. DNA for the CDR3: TGTGCCAGCAGCGCCTCACGGGCCAGCTATGGCTACACCTTC.

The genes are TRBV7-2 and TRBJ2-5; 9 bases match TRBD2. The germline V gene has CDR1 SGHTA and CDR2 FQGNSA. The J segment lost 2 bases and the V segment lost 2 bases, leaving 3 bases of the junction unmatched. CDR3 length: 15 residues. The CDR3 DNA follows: TGTGCCAGCAGCTTATGGCGGGGGGGACAAGAGACCCAGTACTTC. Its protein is CASSLWRGGQETQYF.

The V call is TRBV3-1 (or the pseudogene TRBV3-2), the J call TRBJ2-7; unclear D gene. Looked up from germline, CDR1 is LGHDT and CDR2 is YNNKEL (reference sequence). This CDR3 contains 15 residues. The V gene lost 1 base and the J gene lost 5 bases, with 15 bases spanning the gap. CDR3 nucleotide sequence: TGTGCCAGCAGCCAAGCCGAAGGGTATCTCCACGAGCAGTACTTC. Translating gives CASSQAEGYLHEQYF.

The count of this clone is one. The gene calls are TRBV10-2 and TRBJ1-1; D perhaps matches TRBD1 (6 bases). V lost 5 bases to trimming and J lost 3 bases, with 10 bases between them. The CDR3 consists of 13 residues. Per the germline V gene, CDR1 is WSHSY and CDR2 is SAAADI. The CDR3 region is CASSISGDTEAFF. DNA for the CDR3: TGCGCCAGCAGTATTTCAGGGGACACTGAAGCTTTCTTT.

This chain's CDR3 is CASSPGTSGAAEQYF. CDR3 coding DNA: TGTGCCAGCAGTCCGGGGACTAGCGGGGCCGCCGAGCAGTACTTC. This chain joins TRBV27 and TRBJ2-7, with 13 bases identical to TRBD2. The CDR3 is 15 amino acids. Germline V CDR1 and CDR2: MNHEY, SMNVEV (reference sequence). V was clipped by 5 bases and J by 6 bases; unmatched bases: 7.

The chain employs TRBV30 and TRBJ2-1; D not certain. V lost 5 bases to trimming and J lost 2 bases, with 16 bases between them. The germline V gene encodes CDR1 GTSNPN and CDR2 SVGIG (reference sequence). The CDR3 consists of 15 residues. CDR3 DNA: TGTGCCTGGGATGGCGCTCCGGCCCCCTACAATGAGCAGTTCTTC. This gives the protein CAWDGAPAPYNEQFF.

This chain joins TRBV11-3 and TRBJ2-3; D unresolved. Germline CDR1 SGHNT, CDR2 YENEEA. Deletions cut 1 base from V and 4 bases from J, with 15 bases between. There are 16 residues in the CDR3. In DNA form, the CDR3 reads TGTGCCAGCAGCTTAGGGCACCACACCACGTCAGATACGCAGTATTTT. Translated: CASSLGHHTTSDTQYF.

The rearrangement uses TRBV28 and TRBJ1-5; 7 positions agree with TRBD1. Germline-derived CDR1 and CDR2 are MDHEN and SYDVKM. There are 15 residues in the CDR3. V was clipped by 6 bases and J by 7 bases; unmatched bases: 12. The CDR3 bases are TGTGCCAGCAGGCCCCGGGGGGACAGCAGGCAGCCCCAGCATTTT. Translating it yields CASRPRGDSRQPQHF.

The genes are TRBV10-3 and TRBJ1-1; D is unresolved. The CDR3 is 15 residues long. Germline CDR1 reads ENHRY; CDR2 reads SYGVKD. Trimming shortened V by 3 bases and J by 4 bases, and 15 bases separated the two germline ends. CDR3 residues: CAISDPSARSTEAFF. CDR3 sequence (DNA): TGTGCCATCAGTGACCCCTCCGCCAGGAGCACTGAAGCTTTCTTT.

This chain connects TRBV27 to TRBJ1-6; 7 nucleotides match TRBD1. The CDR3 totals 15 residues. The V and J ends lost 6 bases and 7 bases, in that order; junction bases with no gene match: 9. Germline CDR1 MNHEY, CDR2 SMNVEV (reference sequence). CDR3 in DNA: TGTGCCAGCAGCCCTATCACAGGGGTGAATTCACCCCTCCACTTT. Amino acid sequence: CASSPITGVNSPLHF.

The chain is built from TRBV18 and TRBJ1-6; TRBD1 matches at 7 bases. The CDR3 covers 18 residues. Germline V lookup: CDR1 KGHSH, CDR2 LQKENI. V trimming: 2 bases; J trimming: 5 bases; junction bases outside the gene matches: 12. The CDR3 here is CASSPSAGGGSNNSPLHF. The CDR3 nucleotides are TGTGCCAGCTCACCAAGTGCAGGGGGTGGAAGTAATAATTCACCCCTCCACTTT. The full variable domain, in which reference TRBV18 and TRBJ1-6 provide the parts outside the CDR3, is NAGVMQNPRHLVRRRGQEARLRCSPMKGHSHVYWYRQLPEEGLKFMVYLQKENIIDESGMPKERFSAEFPKEGPSILRIQQVVRGDSAAYFCASSPSAGGGSNNSPLHFGNGTRLTVT.

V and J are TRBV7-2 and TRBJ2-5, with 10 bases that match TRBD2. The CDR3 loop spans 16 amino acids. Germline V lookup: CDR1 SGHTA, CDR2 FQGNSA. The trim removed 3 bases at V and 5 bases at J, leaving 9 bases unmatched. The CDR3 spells CASSLGLAPIWETQYF. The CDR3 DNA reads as TGTGCCAGCAGCTTGGGACTAGCGCCGATCTGGGAGACCCAGTACTTC.

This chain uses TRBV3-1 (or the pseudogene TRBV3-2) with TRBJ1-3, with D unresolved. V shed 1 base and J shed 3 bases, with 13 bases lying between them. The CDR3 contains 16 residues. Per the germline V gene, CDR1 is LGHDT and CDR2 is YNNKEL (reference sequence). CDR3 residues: CASSQGRSFLGNTIYF. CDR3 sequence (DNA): TGTGCCAGCAGCCAAGGGAGATCCTTCCTTGGAAACACCATATATTTT.

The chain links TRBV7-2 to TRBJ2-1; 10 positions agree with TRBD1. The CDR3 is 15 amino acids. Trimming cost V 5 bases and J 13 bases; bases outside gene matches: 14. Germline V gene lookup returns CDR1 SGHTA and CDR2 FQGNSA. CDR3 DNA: TGTGCCAGCAGCATCCGGGACAGGGGCGCTACCCCTCAGTTCTTC. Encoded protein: CASSIRDRGATPQFF.

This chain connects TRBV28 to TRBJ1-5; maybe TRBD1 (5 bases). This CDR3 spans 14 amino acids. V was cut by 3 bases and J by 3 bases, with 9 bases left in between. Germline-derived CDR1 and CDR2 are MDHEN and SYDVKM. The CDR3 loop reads CASSFEGFNQPQHF. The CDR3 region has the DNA TGTGCCAGCAGTTTTGAGGGGTTCAATCAGCCCCAGCATTTT.

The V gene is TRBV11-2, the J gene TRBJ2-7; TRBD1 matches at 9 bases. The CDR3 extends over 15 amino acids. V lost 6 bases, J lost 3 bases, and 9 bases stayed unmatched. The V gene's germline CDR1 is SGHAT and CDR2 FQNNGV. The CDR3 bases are TGTGCCAGCAGACAACAGGGGGCATTGAACTACGAGCAGTACTTC. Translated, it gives CASRQQGALNYEQYF.

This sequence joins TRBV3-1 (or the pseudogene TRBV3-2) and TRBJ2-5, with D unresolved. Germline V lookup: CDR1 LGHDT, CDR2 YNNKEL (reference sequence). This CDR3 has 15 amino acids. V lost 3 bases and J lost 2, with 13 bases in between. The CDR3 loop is CASSQIWAGQETQYF. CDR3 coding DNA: TGTGCCAGCAGCCAGATCTGGGCAGGACAAGAGACCCAGTACTTC.

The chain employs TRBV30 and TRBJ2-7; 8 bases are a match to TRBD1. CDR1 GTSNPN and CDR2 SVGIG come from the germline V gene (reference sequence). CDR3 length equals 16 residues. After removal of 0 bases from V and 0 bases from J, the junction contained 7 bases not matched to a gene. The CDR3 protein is CAWSVLTGVGSYEQYF. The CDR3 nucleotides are TGTGCCTGGAGTGTCTTGACAGGGGTAGGCTCCTACGAGCAGTACTTC.

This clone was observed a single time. Here the CDR3 DNA reads TGTGCCTGGAGTGTACGGGCAGGGGATGAGGCTTTCTTT. Its protein product is CAWSVRAGDEAFF. The genes are TRBV30 and TRBJ1-1, with D tentatively TRBD1 (6 bases). The germline V gene encodes CDR1 GTSNPN and CDR2 SVGIG (reference sequence). This CDR3 comprises 13 residues. V was cut by 0 bases and J by 11 bases, with 16 bases left in between.

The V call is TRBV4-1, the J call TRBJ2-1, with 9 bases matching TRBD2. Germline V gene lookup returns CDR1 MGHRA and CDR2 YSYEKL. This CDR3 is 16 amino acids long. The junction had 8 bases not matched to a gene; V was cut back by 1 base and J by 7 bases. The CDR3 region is CASSQGGGRGENEQFF. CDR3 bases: TGCGCCAGCAGCCAAGGGGGCGGGAGGGGGGAAAATGAGCAGTTCTTC.

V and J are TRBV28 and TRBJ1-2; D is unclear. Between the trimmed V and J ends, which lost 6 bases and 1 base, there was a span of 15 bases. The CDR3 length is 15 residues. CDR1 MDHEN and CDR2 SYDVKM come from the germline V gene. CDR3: CASSRIDTLNYGYTF. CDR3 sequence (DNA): TGTGCCAGCAGCCGCATTGACACTCTTAACTATGGCTACACCTTC.

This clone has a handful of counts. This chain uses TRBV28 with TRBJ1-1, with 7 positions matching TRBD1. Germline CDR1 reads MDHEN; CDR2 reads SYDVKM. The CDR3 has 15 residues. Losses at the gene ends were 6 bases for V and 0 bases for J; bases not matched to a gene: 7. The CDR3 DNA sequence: TGTGCCAGCAGAGGGACAGCCCAACTGAACACTGAAGCTTTCTTT. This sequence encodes CASRGTAQLNTEAFF. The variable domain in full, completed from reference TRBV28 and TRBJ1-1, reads DVKVTQSSRYLVKRTGEKVFLECVQDMDHENMFWYRQDPGLGLRLIYFSYDVKMKEKGDIPEGYSVSREKKERFSLILESASTNQTSMYLCASRGTAQLNTEAFFGQGTRLTVV.

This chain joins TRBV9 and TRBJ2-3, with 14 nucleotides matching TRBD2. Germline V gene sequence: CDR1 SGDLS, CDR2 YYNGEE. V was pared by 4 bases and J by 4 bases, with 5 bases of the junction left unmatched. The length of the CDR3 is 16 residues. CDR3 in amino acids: CASSRLAGGQADTQYF. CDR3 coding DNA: TGTGCCAGCAGCAGACTAGCGGGAGGGCAGGCAGATACGCAGTATTTT. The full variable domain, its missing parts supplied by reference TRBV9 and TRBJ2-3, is DSGVTQTPKHLITATGQRVTLRCSPRSGDLSVYWYQQSLDQGLQFLIQYYNGEERAKGNILERFSAQQFPDLHSELNLSSLELGDSALYFCASSRLAGGQADTQYFGPGTRLTVL.